The rows below give T cell receptor beta chains drawn from one sample of a study of vaccination and CD4 T cells after COVID-19. TCRdb re-derived calls from the PCR reads in MiXCR, one entry per CDR3 protein. This table has some 19,000 distinct CDR3 sequences, nearly 55% appearing once. Their cognate antigens are unknown. The sequencing input was CD4+ T cells from blood, cultured in vitro. The receptors here all came from a human donor who had recovered from COVID-19. Each CDR3 is given with its conserved first and last residue. Each record gives: clone size, V gene, D gene, J gene, CDR3 DNA, CDR3 protein. A D gene is named only where the DNA matches it firmly. The size of a clone is reported for some rows only, either as once, few or many, or as a class for expanded clones.

size: few
V: TRBV6-1
D: -
J: TRBJ1-5
DNA: TGTGCCAGCAGTCCGGTCGGTTTCAATCAGCCCCAGCATTTT
CDR3: CASSPVGFNQPQHF

size: -
V: TRBV5-1
D: -
J: TRBJ2-7
DNA: TGCGCCAGCAGCTTGGACGTGTATCCCTACGAGCAGTACTTC
CDR3: CASSLDVYPYEQYF

size: -
V: TRBV10-3
D: -
J: TRBJ1-2
DNA: TGTGCCACGCAGTCACAAAACTATGGCTACACCTTC
CDR3: CATQSQNYGYTF

size: -
V: TRBV18
D: -
J: TRBJ2-1
DNA: TGTGCCAGCTCACTCGACTTGCGCTCCTACAATGAGCAGTTCTTC
CDR3: CASSLDLRSYNEQFF

size: -
V: TRBV10-3
D: -
J: TRBJ1-1
DNA: TGTGCCATCAGCTCACAGGGAATGAACACTGAAGCTTTCTTT
CDR3: CAISSQGMNTEAFF

size: -
V: TRBV10-3
D: -
J: TRBJ2-5
DNA: TGTGCCATCAGCGGTTCAGCCCAAGAGACCCAGTACTTC
CDR3: CAISGSAQETQYF

size: -
V: TRBV6-2/TRBV6-3
D: TRBD1
J: TRBJ1-5
DNA: TGTGCCAGCAGCCGACGACAGGGGAGCCAGCCCCAGCATTTT
CDR3: CASSRRQGSQPQHF

size: few
V: TRBV20-1
D: TRBD2
J: TRBJ2-5
DNA: TGCAGTGCTAGTAGTCCTAGCGGGAGTACGAAGACCCAGTACTTC
CDR3: CSASSPSGSTKTQYF

size: -
V: TRBV7-3
D: TRBD1
J: TRBJ1-1
DNA: TGTGCCAGCAGCTCCCTTGGACAGGGGGCACAGAGAATCTTT
CDR3: CASSSLGQGAQRIF

size: -
V: TRBV6-1
D: TRBD2
J: TRBJ2-2
DNA: TGTGCCAGCAGTGAAATTTGGACGGGGGGCACCGGGGAGCTGTTTTTT
CDR3: CASSEIWTGGTGELFF

size: -
V: TRBV6-2/TRBV6-3
D: -
J: TRBJ2-3
DNA: TGTGCCAGCAGTCTATACCGGGCAGATACGCAGTATTTT
CDR3: CASSLYRADTQYF

size: few
V: TRBV6-5
D: -
J: TRBJ1-2
DNA: TGTGCCAGCAGTTCCCACCCAGGGGTTGCCACTAACTATGGCTACACCTTC
CDR3: CASSSHPGVATNYGYTF

size: -
V: TRBV14
D: -
J: TRBJ2-5
DNA: TGTGCCAGCAGCCGACTAGACCAAGAGACCCAGTACTTC
CDR3: CASSRLDQETQYF

size: -
V: TRBV5-1
D: -
J: TRBJ1-6
DNA: TGCGCCAGCAGCTTGACCTTTGGGGGGCTGGATTCACCCCTCCACTTT
CDR3: CASSLTFGGLDSPLHF

size: once
V: TRBV4-2
D: -
J: TRBJ2-4
DNA: TGTGCCAGCAGCCAAGATGAAGCGGGAGCCAAAAACATTCAGTACTTC
CDR3: CASSQDEAGAKNIQYF

size: -
V: TRBV5-6
D: -
J: TRBJ2-5
DNA: TGTGCCAGCAGCGATCGAGGGTCCCCAGGGGCCCAGTACTTC
CDR3: CASSDRGSPGAQYF

size: once
V: TRBV10-3
D: TRBD1
J: TRBJ1-5
DNA: TGTGCCATCAGTGAGGGACAGGGTTTTCAGCCCCAGCATTTT
CDR3: CAISEGQGFQPQHF

size: -
V: TRBV5-1
D: TRBD1
J: TRBJ1-2
DNA: TGCGCCAGCAGCCCCATCCCGGGACAGGGGAACTATGGCTACACCTTC
CDR3: CASSPIPGQGNYGYTF

size: -
V: TRBV19
D: TRBD1
J: TRBJ1-1
DNA: TGTGCCAGTAGTATCAGGGGGGTCGGTGAGGACGAAGCTTTCTTT
CDR3: CASSIRGVGEDEAFF

size: few
V: TRBV7-9
D: TRBD1
J: TRBJ1-5
DNA: TGTGCCAGCAGCTCTCATGGGACAGGGGGTCAGCCCCAGCATTTT
CDR3: CASSSHGTGGQPQHF

size: -
V: TRBV7-9
D: -
J: TRBJ1-2
DNA: TGTGCCAGCAGCTTCCCAGGGTATGGCTACACCTTC
CDR3: CASSFPGYGYTF

size: -
V: TRBV6-1
D: -
J: TRBJ2-3
DNA: TGTGCCAGCAGTCCAGGCCGGGACGTCGGCATAGATACGCAGTATTTT
CDR3: CASSPGRDVGIDTQYF

size: -
V: TRBV27
D: TRBD1
J: TRBJ2-2
DNA: TGTGCCAGCAGGACAGGGGTGGACACCGGGGAGCTGTTTTTT
CDR3: CASRTGVDTGELFF

size: -
V: TRBV4-1
D: -
J: TRBJ1-6
DNA: TGCGCCAGCAGCTCGGGGGCCAGCTCCTATAATTCACCCCTCCACTTT
CDR3: CASSSGASSYNSPLHF

size: once
V: TRBV28
D: TRBD1
J: TRBJ1-5
DNA: TGTGCCAGCCGGCCGGGACAGCCTAATCAGCCCCAGCATTTT
CDR3: CASRPGQPNQPQHF

size: -
V: TRBV4-2
D: -
J: TRBJ2-2
DNA: TGTGCCAGCAGCCATCAGGGGGGCCGGGGCACCGGGGAGCTGTTTTTT
CDR3: CASSHQGGRGTGELFF

size: -
V: TRBV18
D: TRBD1
J: TRBJ1-2
DNA: TGTGCCAGCTCACCAACGACAGGGTTGGACTATGGCTACACCTTC
CDR3: CASSPTTGLDYGYTF

size: few
V: TRBV12-5
D: -
J: TRBJ2-7
DNA: TGTGCTAGTGGTTCCCTCAGCGGGCCGACCCTTTACGAGCAGTACTTC
CDR3: CASGSLSGPTLYEQYF

size: -
V: TRBV6-2/TRBV6-3
D: TRBD2
J: TRBJ2-1
DNA: TGTGCCAGCAGTTACCTGGCGGCTAGCGGGATCAATTGGGGTGAGCAGTTCTTC
CDR3: CASSYLAASGINWGEQFF

size: -
V: TRBV7-3
D: TRBD2
J: TRBJ2-3
DNA: TGTGCCAGCAGCCGGGGGGAGAGCACAGATACGCAGTATTTT
CDR3: CASSRGESTDTQYF

size: few
V: TRBV6-1
D: -
J: TRBJ1-6
DNA: TGTGCCAGCAGCCCCCCGGGCGGCTCCTATAATTCACCCCTCCACTTT
CDR3: CASSPPGGSYNSPLHF

size: few
V: TRBV12-3/TRBV12-4
D: -
J: TRBJ1-5
DNA: TGTGCCAGCACGGACAGCCCAAATCAGCCCCAGCATTTT
CDR3: CASTDSPNQPQHF

size: -
V: TRBV20-1
D: -
J: TRBJ2-2
DNA: TGCAGTGCTAGAGAGGGAGTCCGGCCCGGGGAGCTGTTTTTT
CDR3: CSAREGVRPGELFF

size: -
V: TRBV11-2
D: -
J: TRBJ2-2
DNA: TGTGCCAGCAGCGGCAGGGTTGACGGGGAGCTGTTTTTT
CDR3: CASSGRVDGELFF

size: -
V: TRBV6-1
D: -
J: TRBJ2-1
DNA: TGTGCCAGCAGTGTGTGGAATGAGCAGTTCTTC
CDR3: CASSVWNEQFF

size: -
V: TRBV5-4
D: -
J: TRBJ1-2
DNA: TGTGCCAGCAGCTTGTTAAGGGCGAAGAGAGACTATGGCTACACCTTC
CDR3: CASSLLRAKRDYGYTF

size: few
V: TRBV7-9
D: -
J: TRBJ1-4
DNA: TGTGCCATCATCGGATGGGGGAATGAAAAACTGTTTTTT
CDR3: CAIIGWGNEKLFF

size: -
V: TRBV7-3
D: TRBD1
J: TRBJ1-1
DNA: TGTGCCAGCAGCTTAGTGGGGACAGGGAACACTGAAGCTTTCTTT
CDR3: CASSLVGTGNTEAFF

size: -
V: TRBV2
D: -
J: TRBJ2-3
DNA: TGTGCCAGCAGCCCCCCTTTTACAGATACGCAGTATTTT
CDR3: CASSPPFTDTQYF

size: -
V: TRBV2
D: TRBD2
J: TRBJ2-1
DNA: TGTGCCAGCCGTCGATTAGCGGGAATTAATGAGCAGTTCTTC
CDR3: CASRRLAGINEQFF

size: few
V: TRBV27
D: -
J: TRBJ1-5
DNA: TGTGCCAGCAGTACTGCCTATTATCAGCCCCAGCATTTT
CDR3: CASSTAYYQPQHF

size: few
V: TRBV30
D: -
J: TRBJ1-1
DNA: TGTGCCTGGCGGTCTGGTTTTTCGGCTTTCTTT
CDR3: CAWRSGFSAFF

size: -
V: TRBV18
D: -
J: TRBJ2-7
DNA: TGTGCCAGCTCACCTGGGGCCACAAGCTACGAGCAGTACTTC
CDR3: CASSPGATSYEQYF

size: -
V: TRBV24-1
D: TRBD2
J: TRBJ2-1
DNA: TGTGCCACCAGTGATTTACGAGCGGGAGCATACAATGAGCAGTTCTTC
CDR3: CATSDLRAGAYNEQFF

size: few
V: TRBV15
D: -
J: TRBJ2-5
DNA: TGTGCCACCAGCAGCCGGGGCGGGGAGACCCAGTACTTC
CDR3: CATSSRGGETQYF